One and the same sample provided the 22 T cell receptor beta chains below, sequenced in a study of shared clonotypes between healthy human individuals. Clones were read by immunoSEQ multiplex PCR, and TCRdb kept only the in-frame ones, dropping some. The sample contains about 600,000 clones, around 78% of which appear only once. Sequencing input: PBMCs. The receptors were sampled from a woman aged 40-49 years in good health. Some clones in this sample may be carry-over from other donors' samples.

This clone was counted only a few times. V gene TRBV4-1 combines with J gene TRBJ1-1; D is ambiguous. V lost 4 bases and J lost 1, with 10 bases in between. The CDR3 sequence is 14 residues long. The germline CDR1 and CDR2 sequences are MGHRA and YSYEKL. The CDR3 nucleotides read TGCGCCAGCAGCCCTATTAGGGCGAACACTGAAGCTTTCTTT. It is translated as CASSPIRANTEAFF.

The V and J genes are TRBV4-1 and TRBJ2-2; 13 positions agree with TRBD2. The CDR3 runs to 15 residues. Trimming removed 4 bases from V and 4 bases from J; junction bases left unmatched: 0. Looked up from germline, CDR1 is MGHRA and CDR2 is YSYEKL. CDR3 residues: CASSRLAGGTGELFF. The CDR3, as DNA: TGCGCCAGCAGCCGACTAGCGGGAGGCACCGGGGAGCTGTTTTTT.

The chain links TRBV10-2 to TRBJ2-2; D is undetermined. Germline V lookup: CDR1 WSHSY, CDR2 SAAADI. The V and J ends lost 4 bases and 5 bases respectively, with 14 bases between them. The CDR3 length is 15 residues. In DNA form, the CDR3 reads TGCGCCAGCAGTGCGTTAGAGATCAGAACCGGGGAGCTGTTTTTT. Encoded protein: CASSALEIRTGELFF.

The genes are TRBV6-5 and TRBJ2-2, with D perhaps matching TRBD1 (5 bases). Germline lookup yields CDR1 MNHEY and CDR2 SVGAGI. V was shortened by 2 bases and J by 4 bases, with 5 bases between the two germline ends. This CDR3 is 13 amino acids long. This chain's CDR3 is CASSYRGTGELFF. CDR3 sequence (DNA): TGTGCCAGCAGTTACAGGGGCACCGGGGAGCTGTTTTTT.

This clone has a handful of counts. This CDR3 is CASSPGQGASYNEQFF. The CDR3 nucleotides are TGTGCCAGCAGCCCTGGACAGGGGGCCTCCTACAATGAGCAGTTCTTC. The V and J genes are TRBV28 and TRBJ2-1, with 11 bases aligning to TRBD1. Germline CDR1 is MDHEN and CDR2 is SYDVKM. Unmatched junction bases numbered 4, after V lost 6 bases and J lost 0 bases. The CDR3 is made up of 16 amino acids. Full variable domain (missing parts from reference TRBV28 and TRBJ2-1): DVKVTQSSRYLVKRTGEKVFLECVQDMDHENMFWYRQDPGLGLRLIYFSYDVKMKEKGDIPEGYSVSREKKERFSLILESASTNQTSMYLCASSPGQGASYNEQFFGPGTRLTVL.

J is TRBJ1-5 and V is TRBV28, with TRBD1 as a possible D gene (6 bases). This CDR3 has 13 residues. The V gene's germline CDR1 is MDHEN and CDR2 SYDVKM. V was shortened by 7 bases and J by 6 bases, with 13 bases between the two germline ends. The CDR3 sequence: CASTTQGFQPQHF. CDR3 coding DNA: TGTGCCAGCACCACCCAGGGGTTTCAGCCCCAGCATTTT.

The chain uses TRBV7-2 and TRBJ2-7; TRBD1 matches 7 bases. V shed 6 bases and J 9 bases; nucleotides not matched to a gene: 20. CDR3 size: 16 residues. Germline V gene lookup returns CDR1 SGHTA and CDR2 FQGNSA. In nucleotides, the CDR3 is TGTGCCAGCAGAGCCCAAACAGGGGCCGGCTACGAAGGGCAGTACTTC. The encoded protein is CASRAQTGAGYEGQYF.

V is TRBV4-3 and J is TRBJ1-1; 7 bases agree with TRBD1. J was trimmed by 0 bases and V by 4 bases; bases with no gene match: 5. Germline lookup yields CDR1 LGHNA and CDR2 YSLEER. CDR3 size: 15 residues. The CDR3 nucleotides are TGCGCCAGCAGCCCCGGGACAGCGCTGAACACTGAAGCTTTCTTT. The encoded protein is CASSPGTALNTEAFF.

The CDR3 DNA is TGTGCCAGCAGCTTAGGGGTAGCGGGATACTCCTACAATGAGCAGTTCTTC. Its protein is CASSLGVAGYSYNEQFF. The gene calls are TRBV7-9 and TRBJ2-1; 8 nucleotides match TRBD2. Germline CDR1 is SEHNR and CDR2 is FQNEAQ (reference sequence). This CDR3 has 17 amino acids. V lost 1 base to trimming and J lost 0 bases; unmatched junction nucleotides: 5.

This chain links TRBV9 with TRBJ2-3; the match to TRBD2 covers 8 bases. The CDR3 runs 14 residues. Trimming at V came to 0 bases and at J to 6 bases, leaving 3 bases not matched to a gene. From germline, CDR1 is SGDLS and CDR2 YYNGEE. CDR3 DNA sequence: TGTGCCAGCAGCGTAGCGGGAGGGCGTGATACGCAGTATTTT. Protein: CASSVAGGRDTQYF.

This chain joins TRBV7-2 and TRBJ2-3; 9 positions match TRBD2. This CDR3 spans 15 amino acids. V trimming: 4 bases; J trimming: 1 base; junction bases outside the gene matches: 3. Germline V gene lookup returns CDR1 SGHTA and CDR2 FQGNSA. CDR3 in amino acids: CASSSRLAGTDTQYF. As DNA, the CDR3 is TGTGCCAGCAGCTCCCGACTAGCGGGCACAGATACGCAGTATTTT.

This clone was picked up a small number of times. A single base separates this from a much larger clone, so it may be a read error. This chain uses TRBV27 with TRBJ2-7, with TRBD2 matching 13 bases. Germline V lookup: CDR1 MNHEY, CDR2 SMNVEV (reference sequence). The CDR3 runs 13 residues. CDR3 in DNA: TGTGCTAGCGGCGAACTAGCGGGAGGGAAGGAGTTCTTC. Protein product: CASGELAGGKEFF.

V and J are TRBV5-6 and TRBJ2-3; TRBD2 aligns across 14 bases. The length of the CDR3 is 17 residues. V was clipped by 2 bases and J by 2 bases; unmatched bases: 4. Germline CDR1 reads SGHDT; CDR2 reads YYEEEE. Here the CDR3 DNA reads TGTGCCAGCAGCTTAAGGACTAGCGGGGGGTCCACAGATACGCAGTATTTT. Encoded protein: CASSLRTSGGSTDTQYF.

The genes are TRBV7-9 and TRBJ1-1; D ambiguous. V gave up 4 bases and J gave up 6 bases, with 12 bases separating them. The CDR3 consists of 13 residues. The V gene's germline CDR1 is SEHNR and CDR2 FQNEAQ (reference sequence). CDR3 in amino acids: CASSSISVAEAFF. CDR3 nucleotide sequence: TGTGCCAGCAGCTCGATCTCCGTCGCTGAAGCTTTCTTT.

The chain has TRBV29-1 and TRBJ2-3; the match to TRBD2 covers 11 bases. Germline V lookup: CDR1 SQVTM, CDR2 ANQGSEA. The trim removed 8 bases at V and 3 bases at J, leaving 4 bases unmatched. The CDR3 spans 13 residues. CDR3 bases: TGCAGCCTAACTAGCGGGAGTACAGATACGCAGTATTTT. As protein: CSLTSGSTDTQYF.

The genes are TRBV2 and TRBJ2-1; 7 bases align to TRBD2. The CDR3 is made up of 12 amino acids. Germline V CDR1 and CDR2: SNHLY, FYNNEI. Trimming cost V 6 bases and J 10 bases; bases outside gene matches: 6. The CDR3 coding sequence is TGTGCCAGCAGGGGTAGCGGGTGGGAGCAGTTCTTC. Translating gives CASRGSGWEQFF.

The chain joins TRBV2 to TRBJ1-5; D perhaps matches TRBD1 (5 bases). The CDR3 length is 13 residues. Trimming removed 7 bases at V and 2 bases at J, with 9 bases between. Per the germline V gene, CDR1 is SNHLY and CDR2 is FYNNEI. The CDR3 region is CASKGLGNQPQHF. The CDR3 nucleotides are TGTGCCAGCAAGGGGCTTGGCAATCAGCCCCAGCATTTT.

As regards this clone: A far larger clone is off by one base, so a read error is likely. The rearrangement joins TRBV30 to TRBJ1-1; tentatively, D is TRBD1 (6 bases). This CDR3 spans 13 amino acids. Germline-derived CDR1 and CDR2 are GTSNPN and SVGIG (reference sequence). CDR3 sequence reads: CAWRAGVNTGASF. The CDR3 DNA reads as TGTGCCTGGAGGGCAGGGGTCAACACTGGAGCTTCCTTT.

The rearrangement joins TRBV6-1 to TRBJ2-7; a possible D gene is TRBD1 (5 bases). CDR3 length: 14 residues. The V gene lost 2 bases and the J gene lost 4 bases, with 12 bases spanning the gap. CDR1 and CDR2 from the germline V gene are MNHNS and SASEGT. CDR3 coding DNA: TGTGCCAGCAGTGAAAATCAGGGTTTATACGAGCAGTACTTC. Residues: CASSENQGLYEQYF.

The chain couples TRBV6-5 to TRBJ1-6; no clear D gene. Trimming removed 6 bases at V and 9 bases at J, with 12 bases between. CDR1 and CDR2 (germline): MNHEY, SVGAGI. The CDR3 sequence is 13 residues long. The CDR3 region is CASSQGRASPLHF. The CDR3 nucleotides read TGTGCCAGCAGCCAAGGAAGGGCTTCACCCCTCCACTTT.

V gene TRBV7-8 combines with J gene TRBJ2-3, with D uncertain. CDR3 size: 15 residues. Germline CDR1 is SGHVS and CDR2 is FQNEAQ. V was clipped by 7 bases and J by 3 bases, with 17 bases between them. The CDR3 protein is CASIPARTETDTQYF. The CDR3, as DNA: TGTGCCAGCATCCCCGCTAGGACCGAGACAGATACGCAGTATTTT.

This rearrangement joins TRBV10-1 to TRBJ2-3; D remains ambiguous. This CDR3 contains 16 residues. Germline V gene lookup returns CDR1 WNHNN and CDR2 SYGVQD (reference sequence). Trimming shortened V by 5 bases and J by 1 base, and 16 bases separated the two germline ends. CDR3: CASSFPIVLGTDTQYF. The CDR3 region has the DNA TGCGCCAGCAGTTTCCCGATTGTCCTAGGCACAGATACGCAGTATTTT.